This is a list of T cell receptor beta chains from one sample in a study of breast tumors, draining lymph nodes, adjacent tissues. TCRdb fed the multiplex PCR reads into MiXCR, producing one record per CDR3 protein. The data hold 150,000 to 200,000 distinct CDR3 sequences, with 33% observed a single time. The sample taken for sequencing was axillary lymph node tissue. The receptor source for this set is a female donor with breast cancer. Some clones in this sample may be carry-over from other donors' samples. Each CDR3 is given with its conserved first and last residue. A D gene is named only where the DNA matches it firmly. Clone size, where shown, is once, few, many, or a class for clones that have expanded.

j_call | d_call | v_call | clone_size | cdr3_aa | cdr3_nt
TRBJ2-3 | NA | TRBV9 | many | CASSSDSTQYF | TGTGCCAGCAGCTCCGACAGTACGCAGTATTTT
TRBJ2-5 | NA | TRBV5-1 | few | CASSEPTGPHYF | TGCGCCAGCAGCGAACCGACGGGGCCCCACTACTTC
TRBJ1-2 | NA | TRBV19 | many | CASSISVYGYTF | TGTGCCAGTAGTATCAGCGTTTATGGCTACACCTTC
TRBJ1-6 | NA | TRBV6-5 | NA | CASSFLAGSSYNSPLHF | TGTGCCAGCAGTTTCCTAGCGGGGAGCTCCTATAATTCACCCCTCCACTTT
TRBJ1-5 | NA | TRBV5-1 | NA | CASGLGGSNQPQHF | TGCGCCAGCGGACTAGGTGGCAGCAATCAGCCCCAGCATTTT
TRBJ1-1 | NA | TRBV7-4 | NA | CASSQPTGLDTEAFF | TGCGCCAGCAGCCAACCCACAGGCCTGGACACTGAAGCTTTCTTT
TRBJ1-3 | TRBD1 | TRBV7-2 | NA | CASSSPGQPGSTIYF | TGTGCCAGCAGCTCGCCGGGACAGCCAGGAAGCACCATATATTTT
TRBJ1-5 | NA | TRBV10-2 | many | CASSLQGSGDMGNQPQHF | TGCGCCAGCAGTTTACAGGGAAGTGGGGATATGGGCAATCAGCCCCAGCATTTT
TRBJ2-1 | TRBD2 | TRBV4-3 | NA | CASSQDPTSGRAYNEQFF | TGCGCCAGCAGCCAAGATCCAACTAGCGGGAGGGCCTACAATGAGCAGTTCTTC
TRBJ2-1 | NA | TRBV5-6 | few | CASSLARARSSYNEQFF | TGTGCCAGCAGCTTGGCTAGAGCACGCAGCTCCTACAATGAGCAGTTCTTC
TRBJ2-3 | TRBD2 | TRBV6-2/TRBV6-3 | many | CASSLWTSGRTDTQYF | TGTGCCAGCAGCTTATGGACTAGCGGGAGAACAGATACGCAGTATTTT
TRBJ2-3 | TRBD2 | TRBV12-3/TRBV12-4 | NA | CASSFWRGREDAQCF | TGTGCCAGCAGTTTTTGGCGGGGGAGAGAAGATGCGCAGTGTTTT
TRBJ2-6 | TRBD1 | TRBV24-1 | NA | CATSVRDRESGANVLTF | TGTGCCACCAGTGTAAGGGACAGGGAGTCTGGGGCCAACGTCCTGACTTTC
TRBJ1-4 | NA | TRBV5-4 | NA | CASSSCRTNEKLFF | TGTGCCAGCAGCTCATGCCGGACGAATGAAAAACTGTTTTTT
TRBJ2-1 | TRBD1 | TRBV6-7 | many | CASSHSRQGAYNEQFF | TGTGCCAGCAGTCACTCGCGACAGGGGGCCTACAATGAGCAGTTCTTC
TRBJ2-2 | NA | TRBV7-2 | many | CASSLDRITTGELFF | TGTGCCAGCAGCTTAGACAGGATAACCACCGGGGAGCTGTTTTTT
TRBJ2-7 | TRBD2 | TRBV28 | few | CATIMTSGSHEQYF | TGTGCCACCATCATGACTAGCGGGAGCCACGAGCAGTACTTC
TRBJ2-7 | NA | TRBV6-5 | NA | CASSKPQSRAPYEQYF | TGTGCCAGCAGTAAACCGCAATCCCGGGCCCCCTACGAGCAGTACTTC
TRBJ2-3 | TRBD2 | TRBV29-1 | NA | CSGERGGLGTDAQYF | TGCAGCGGTGAGCGGGGGGGCTTAGGCACAGATGCGCAGTACTTT
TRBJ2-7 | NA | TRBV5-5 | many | CASSLLPGTYEQYF | TGTGCCAGCAGCTTGTTACCGGGTACCTACGAGCAGTACTTC
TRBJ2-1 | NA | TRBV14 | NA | CASSPAAQRYNEQSF | TGTGCCAGCAGCCCAGCGGCTCAGAGGTACAATGAGCAGTCCTTC
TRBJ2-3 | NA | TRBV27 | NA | CASSPEADDTQYF | TGTGCCAGCAGTCCAGAGGCGGACGATACGCAGTATTTT